Described below is a single T cell receptor (beta chain) sequence and its context. These data come from a study of blood T cell repertoires in COVID-19. The method was immunoSEQ multiplex PCR; TCRdb's version includes in-frame clones alone and lacks a portion of them. The table has about 160,000 clones, over 75% seen once. The CDR3 runs 18 residues. With V trimmed by 4 bases and J by 0 bases, 7 bases remained unmatched. Germline V gene sequence: CDR1 SGHNT, CDR2 YYREEE (reference sequence). This receptor was taken from a woman aged 40 to 50 with acute COVID-19. The J gene is TRBJ2-1, the V gene TRBV5-4, with TRBD2 identical over 13 bases. Sequencing input: PBMCs or T cells enriched from blood (not recorded which). The chain's CDR3 is CASSRGLAGFSSYNEQFF. As DNA, the CDR3 is TGTGCCAGCAGCCGGGGACTAGCGGGATTCAGCTCCTACAATGAGCAGTTCTTC.